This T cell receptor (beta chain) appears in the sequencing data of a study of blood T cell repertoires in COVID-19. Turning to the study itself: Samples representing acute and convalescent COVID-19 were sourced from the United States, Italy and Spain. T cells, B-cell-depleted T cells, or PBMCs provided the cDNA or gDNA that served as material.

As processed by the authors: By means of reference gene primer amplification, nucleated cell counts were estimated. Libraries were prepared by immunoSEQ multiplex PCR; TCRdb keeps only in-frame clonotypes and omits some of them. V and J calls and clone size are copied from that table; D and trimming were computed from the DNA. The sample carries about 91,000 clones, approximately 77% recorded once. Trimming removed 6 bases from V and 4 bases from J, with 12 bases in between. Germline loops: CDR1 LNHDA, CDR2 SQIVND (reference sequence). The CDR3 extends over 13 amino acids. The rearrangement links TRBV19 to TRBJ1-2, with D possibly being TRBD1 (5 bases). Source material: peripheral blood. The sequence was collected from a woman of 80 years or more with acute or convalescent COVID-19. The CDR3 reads CASRDGGTYGYTF. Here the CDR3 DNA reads TGTGCCAGTAGGGACGGCGGGACCTATGGCTACACCTTC.